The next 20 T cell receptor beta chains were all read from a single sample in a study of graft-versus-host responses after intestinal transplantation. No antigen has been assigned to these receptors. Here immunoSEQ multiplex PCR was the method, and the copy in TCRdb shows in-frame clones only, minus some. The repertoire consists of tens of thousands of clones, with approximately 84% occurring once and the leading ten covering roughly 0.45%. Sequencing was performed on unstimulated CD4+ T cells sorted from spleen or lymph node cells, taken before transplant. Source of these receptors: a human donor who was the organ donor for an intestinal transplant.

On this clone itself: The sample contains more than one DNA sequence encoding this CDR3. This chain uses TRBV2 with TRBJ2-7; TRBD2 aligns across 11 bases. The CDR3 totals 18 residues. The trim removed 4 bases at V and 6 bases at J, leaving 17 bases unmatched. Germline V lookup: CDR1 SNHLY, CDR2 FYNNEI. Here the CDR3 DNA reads TGTGCCAGCAGTGTTTTTATAGCGGGGGGGGTGTTGGGTGGCGAGCAGTACTTC. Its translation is CASSVFIAGGVLGGEQYF. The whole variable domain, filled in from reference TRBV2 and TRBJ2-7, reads EPEVTQTPSHQVTQMGQEVILRCVPISNHLYFYWYRQILGQKVEFLVSFYNNEISEKSEIFDDQFSVERPDGSNFTLKIRSTKLEDSAMYFCASSVFIAGGVLGGEQYFGPGTRLTVT.

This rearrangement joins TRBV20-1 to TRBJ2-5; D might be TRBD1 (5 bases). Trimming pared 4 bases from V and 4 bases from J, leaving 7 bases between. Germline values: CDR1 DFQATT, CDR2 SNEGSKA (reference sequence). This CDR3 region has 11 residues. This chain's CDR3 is CSATQGETQYF. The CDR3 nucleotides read TGCAGTGCTACTCAGGGAGAGACCCAGTACTTC.

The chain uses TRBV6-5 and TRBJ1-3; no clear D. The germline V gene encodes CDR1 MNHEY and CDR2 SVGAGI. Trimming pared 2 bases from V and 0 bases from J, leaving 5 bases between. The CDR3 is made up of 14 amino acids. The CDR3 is CASSYSLSGNTIYF. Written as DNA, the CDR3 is TGTGCCAGCAGTTACAGCCTCTCTGGAAACACCATATATTTT.

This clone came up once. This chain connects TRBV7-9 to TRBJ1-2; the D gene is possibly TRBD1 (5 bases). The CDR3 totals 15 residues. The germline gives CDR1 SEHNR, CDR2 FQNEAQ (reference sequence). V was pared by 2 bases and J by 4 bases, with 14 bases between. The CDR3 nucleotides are TGTGCCAGCAGCTTAATAACAGGAGTTCTCTATGGCTACACCTTC. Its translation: CASSLITGVLYGYTF. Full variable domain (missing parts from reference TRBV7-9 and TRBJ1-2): DTGVSQNPRHKITKRGQNVTFRCDPISEHNRLYWYRQTLGQGPEFLTYFQNEAQLEKSRLLSDRFSAERPKGSFSTLEIQRTEQGDSAMYLCASSLITGVLYGYTFGSGTRLTVV.

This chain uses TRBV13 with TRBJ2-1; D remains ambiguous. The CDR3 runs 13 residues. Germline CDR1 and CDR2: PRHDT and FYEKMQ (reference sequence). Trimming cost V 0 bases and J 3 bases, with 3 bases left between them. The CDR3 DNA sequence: TGTGCCAGCAGCTTAGGGTTCTACAATGAGCAGTTCTTC. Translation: CASSLGFYNEQFF. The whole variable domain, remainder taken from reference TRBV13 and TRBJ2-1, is AAGVIQSPRHLIKEKRETATLKCYPIPRHDTVYWYQQGPGQDPQFLISFYEKMQSDKGSIPDRFSAQQFSDYHSELNMSSLELGDSALYFCASSLGFYNEQFFGPGTRLTVL.

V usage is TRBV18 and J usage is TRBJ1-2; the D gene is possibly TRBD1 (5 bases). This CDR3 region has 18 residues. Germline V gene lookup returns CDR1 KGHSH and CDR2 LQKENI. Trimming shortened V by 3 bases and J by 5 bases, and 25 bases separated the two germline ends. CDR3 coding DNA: TGTGCCAGCTCACCCACGACCACACTGGGGGGTGATTCATATGGCTACACCTTC. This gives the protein CASSPTTTLGGDSYGYTF.

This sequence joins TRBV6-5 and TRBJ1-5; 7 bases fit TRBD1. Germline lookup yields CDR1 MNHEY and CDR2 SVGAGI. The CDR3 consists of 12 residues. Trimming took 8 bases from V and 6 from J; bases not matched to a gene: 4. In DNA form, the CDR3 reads TGTGCCAGCGCAGGGGGTAGTCAGCCCCAGCATTTT. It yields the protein CASAGGSQPQHF.

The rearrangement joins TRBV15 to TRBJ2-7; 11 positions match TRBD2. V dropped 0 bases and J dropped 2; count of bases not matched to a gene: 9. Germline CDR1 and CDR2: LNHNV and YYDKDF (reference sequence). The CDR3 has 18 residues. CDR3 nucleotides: TGTGCCACCAGCAGAGAGGGGATAGCGGGAGGGCCCCCCTACGAGCAGTACTTC. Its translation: CATSREGIAGGPPYEQYF.

CDR3 in DNA: TGCAGCGTTGAGGACCGGGACGGCCACTATGGCTACACCTTC. Protein: CSVEDRDGHYGYTF. The V call is TRBV29-1, the J call TRBJ1-2; D possibly corresponds to TRBD1 (5 bases). The CDR3 runs 14 residues. Germline CDR1 SQVTM, CDR2 ANQGSEA. Trimming removed 3 bases at V and 3 bases at J, with 14 bases between.

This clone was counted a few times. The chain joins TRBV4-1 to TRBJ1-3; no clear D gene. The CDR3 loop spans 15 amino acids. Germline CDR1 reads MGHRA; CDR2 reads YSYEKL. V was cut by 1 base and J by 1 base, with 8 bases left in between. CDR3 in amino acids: CASSQVTSSGNTIYF. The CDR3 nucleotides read TGCGCCAGCAGCCAAGTCACATCGTCTGGAAACACCATATATTTT.

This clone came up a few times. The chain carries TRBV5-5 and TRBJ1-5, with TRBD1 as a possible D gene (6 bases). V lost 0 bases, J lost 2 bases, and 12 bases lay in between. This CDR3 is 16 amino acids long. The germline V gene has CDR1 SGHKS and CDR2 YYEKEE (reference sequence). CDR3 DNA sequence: TGTGCCAGCAGCTTGGTCCCGGGGGCTCGCAATCAGCCCCAGCATTTT. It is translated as CASSLVPGARNQPQHF.

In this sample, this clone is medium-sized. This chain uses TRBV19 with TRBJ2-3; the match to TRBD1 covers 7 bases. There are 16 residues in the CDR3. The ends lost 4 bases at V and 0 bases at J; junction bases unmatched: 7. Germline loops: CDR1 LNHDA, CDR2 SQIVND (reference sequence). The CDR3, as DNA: TGTGCCAGTAGTAAAGGGACAGCCCAGAGCACAGATACGCAGTATTTT. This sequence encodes CASSKGTAQSTDTQYF.

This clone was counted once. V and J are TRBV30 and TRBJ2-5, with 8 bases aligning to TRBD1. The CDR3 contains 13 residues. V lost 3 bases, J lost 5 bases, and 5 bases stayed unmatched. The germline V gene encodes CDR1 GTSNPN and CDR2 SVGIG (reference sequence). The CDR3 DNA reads TGTGCCTGGAGCCGTACAGGGGGGGAGACCCAGTACTTC. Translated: CAWSRTGGETQYF.

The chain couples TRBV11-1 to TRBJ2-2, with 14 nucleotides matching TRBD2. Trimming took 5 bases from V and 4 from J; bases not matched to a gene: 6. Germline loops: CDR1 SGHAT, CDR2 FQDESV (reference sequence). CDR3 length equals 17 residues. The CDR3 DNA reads TGTGCCAGCAGCCCCCCCGGGACTAGCGGGAGCACCGGGGAGCTGTTTTTT. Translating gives CASSPPGTSGSTGELFF.

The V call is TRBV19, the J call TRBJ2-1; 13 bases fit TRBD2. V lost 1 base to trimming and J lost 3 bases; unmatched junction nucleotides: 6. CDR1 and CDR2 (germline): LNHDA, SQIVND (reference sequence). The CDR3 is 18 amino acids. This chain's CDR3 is CASSIGLAGGVFYNEQFF. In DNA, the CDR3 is TGTGCCAGTAGTATAGGACTAGCGGGGGGAGTTTTCTACAATGAGCAGTTCTTC.

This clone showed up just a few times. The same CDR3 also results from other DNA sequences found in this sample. The CDR3: CAISGTSGSYEQYF. CDR3 sequence (DNA): TGTGCCATCAGCGGGACTAGCGGCTCCTACGAGCAGTACTTC. The chain employs TRBV10-3 and TRBJ2-7; 11 bases map to TRBD2. CDR1 is ENHRY, CDR2 SYGVKD, per germline. V gave up 6 bases and J gave up 0 bases; unmatched junction bases: 1. The CDR3 runs 14 residues.

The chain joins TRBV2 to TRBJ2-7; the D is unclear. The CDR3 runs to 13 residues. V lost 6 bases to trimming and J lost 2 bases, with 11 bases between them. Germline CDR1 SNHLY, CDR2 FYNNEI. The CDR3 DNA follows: TGTGCCAGCAGGGAGAGACCTGCCTACGAGCAGTACTTC. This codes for CASRERPAYEQYF.

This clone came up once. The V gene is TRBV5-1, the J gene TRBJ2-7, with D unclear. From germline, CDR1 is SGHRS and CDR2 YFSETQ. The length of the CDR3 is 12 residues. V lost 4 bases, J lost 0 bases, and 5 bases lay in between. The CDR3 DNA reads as TGCGCCAGCAGCCTAAGCTCCTACGAGCAGTACTTC. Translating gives CASSLSSYEQYF.

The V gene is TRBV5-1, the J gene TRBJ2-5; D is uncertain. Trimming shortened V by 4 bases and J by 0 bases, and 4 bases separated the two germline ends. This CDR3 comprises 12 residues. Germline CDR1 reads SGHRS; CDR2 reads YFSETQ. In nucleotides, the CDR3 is TGCGCCAGCAGCAGCTACCAAGAGACCCAGTACTTC. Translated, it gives CASSSYQETQYF.

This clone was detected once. For the CDR3, the DNA is TGTGCTAGTGGTTTGGCTCCCGATAGTAGGTCACCCCTCCACTTT. It encodes CASGLAPDSRSPLHF. The genes are TRBV12-5 and TRBJ1-6; D call uncertain. The V end was cut by 1 base, the J end by 10 bases, with 14 bases between. Germline-derived CDR1 and CDR2 are LGHNT and FRNRAP. The CDR3 covers 15 residues. Variable domain in full (rest from reference TRBV12-5 and TRBJ1-6): DARVTQTPRHKVTEMGQEVTMRCQPILGHNTVFWYRQTMMQGLELLAYFRNRAPLDDSGMPKDRFSAEMPDATLATLKIQPSEPRDSAVYFCASGLAPDSRSPLHFGNGTRLTVT.